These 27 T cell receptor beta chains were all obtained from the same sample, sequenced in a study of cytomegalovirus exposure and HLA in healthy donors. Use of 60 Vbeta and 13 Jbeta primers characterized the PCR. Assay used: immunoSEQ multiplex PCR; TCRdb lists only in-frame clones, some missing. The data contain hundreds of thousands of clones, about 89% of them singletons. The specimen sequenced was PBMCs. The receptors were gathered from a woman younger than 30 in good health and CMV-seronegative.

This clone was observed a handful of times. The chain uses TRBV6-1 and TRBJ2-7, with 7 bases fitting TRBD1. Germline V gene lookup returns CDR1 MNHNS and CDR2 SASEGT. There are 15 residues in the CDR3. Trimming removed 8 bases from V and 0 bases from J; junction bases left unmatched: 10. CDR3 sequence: CASFQGDIISYEQYF. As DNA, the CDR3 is TGTGCCAGCTTCCAGGGGGATATCATCTCCTACGAGCAGTACTTC.

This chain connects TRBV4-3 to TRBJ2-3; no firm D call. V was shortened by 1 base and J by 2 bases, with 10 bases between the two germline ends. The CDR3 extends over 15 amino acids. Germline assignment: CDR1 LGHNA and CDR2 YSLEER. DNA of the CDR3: TGCGCCAGCAGCCAAGTTGCGAGCTCCACAGATACGCAGTATTTT. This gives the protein CASSQVASSTDTQYF.

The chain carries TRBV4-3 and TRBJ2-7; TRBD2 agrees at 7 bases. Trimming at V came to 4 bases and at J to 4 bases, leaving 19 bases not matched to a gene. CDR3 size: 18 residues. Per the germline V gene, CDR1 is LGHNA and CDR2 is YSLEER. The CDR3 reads CASSPMGLVAGDFYEQYF. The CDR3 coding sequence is TGCGCCAGCAGCCCCATGGGGTTAGTAGCGGGTGATTTTTACGAGCAGTACTTC.

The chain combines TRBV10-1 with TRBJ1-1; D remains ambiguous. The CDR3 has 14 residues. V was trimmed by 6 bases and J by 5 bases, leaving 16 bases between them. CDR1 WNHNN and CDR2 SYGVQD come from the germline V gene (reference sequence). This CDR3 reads CASSRRRRETEAFF. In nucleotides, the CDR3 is TGCGCCAGCAGCCGGAGGAGGAGGGAGACTGAAGCTTTCTTT.

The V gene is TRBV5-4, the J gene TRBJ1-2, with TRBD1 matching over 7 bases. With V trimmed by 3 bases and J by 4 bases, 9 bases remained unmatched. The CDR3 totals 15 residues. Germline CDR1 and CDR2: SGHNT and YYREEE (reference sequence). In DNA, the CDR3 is TGTGCCAGCAGCTATCACAGGGGTTCTCTCTATGGCTACACCTTC. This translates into CASSYHRGSLYGYTF.

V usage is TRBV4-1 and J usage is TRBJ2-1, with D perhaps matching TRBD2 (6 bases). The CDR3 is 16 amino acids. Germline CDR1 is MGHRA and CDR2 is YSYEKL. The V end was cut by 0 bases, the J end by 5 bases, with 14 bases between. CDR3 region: CASSQEGGRPNNEQFF. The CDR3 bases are TGCGCCAGCAGCCAAGAAGGAGGGAGGCCAAACAATGAGCAGTTCTTC.

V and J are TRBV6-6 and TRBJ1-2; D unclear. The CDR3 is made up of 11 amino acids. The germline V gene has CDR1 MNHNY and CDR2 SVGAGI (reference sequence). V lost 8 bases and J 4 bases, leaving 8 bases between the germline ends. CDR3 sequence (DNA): TGTGCCAGCCGCGGTTCCTATGGCTACACCTTC. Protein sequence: CASRGSYGYTF.

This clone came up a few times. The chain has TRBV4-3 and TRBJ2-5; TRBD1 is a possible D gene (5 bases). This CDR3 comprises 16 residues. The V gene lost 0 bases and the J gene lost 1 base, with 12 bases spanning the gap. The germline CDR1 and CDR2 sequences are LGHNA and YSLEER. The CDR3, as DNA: TGCGCCAGCAGCCAAGATCCTGACAGCCCCCAAGAGACCCAGTACTTC. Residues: CASSQDPDSPQETQYF.

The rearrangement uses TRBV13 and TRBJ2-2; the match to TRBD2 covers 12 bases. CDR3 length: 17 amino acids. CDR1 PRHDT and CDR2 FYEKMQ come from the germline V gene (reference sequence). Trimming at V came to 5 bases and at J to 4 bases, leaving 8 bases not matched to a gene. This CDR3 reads CASSHFRTSGVTGELFF. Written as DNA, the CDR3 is TGTGCCAGCAGCCACTTTAGGACTAGCGGGGTCACCGGGGAGCTGTTTTTT.

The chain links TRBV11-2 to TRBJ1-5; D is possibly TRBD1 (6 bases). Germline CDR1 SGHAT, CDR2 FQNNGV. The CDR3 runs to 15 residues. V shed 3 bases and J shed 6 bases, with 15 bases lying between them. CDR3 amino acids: CASSFLTGKGQPQHF. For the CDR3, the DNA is TGTGCCAGCAGCTTCCTTACAGGGAAGGGTCAGCCCCAGCATTTT.

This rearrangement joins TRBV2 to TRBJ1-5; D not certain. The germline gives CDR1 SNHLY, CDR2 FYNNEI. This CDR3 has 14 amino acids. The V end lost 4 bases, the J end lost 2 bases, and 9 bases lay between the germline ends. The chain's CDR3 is CASSAGRGNQPQHF. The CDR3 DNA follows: TGTGCCAGCAGTGCGGGGAGGGGCAATCAGCCCCAGCATTTT.

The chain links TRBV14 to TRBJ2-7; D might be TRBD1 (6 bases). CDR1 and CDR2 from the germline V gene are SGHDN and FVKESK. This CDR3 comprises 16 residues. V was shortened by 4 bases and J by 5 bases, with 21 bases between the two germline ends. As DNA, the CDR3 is TGTGCCAGCAGCCTCAAAACAGGGCCTCCGGAGGACGAGCAGTACTTC. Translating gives CASSLKTGPPEDEQYF.

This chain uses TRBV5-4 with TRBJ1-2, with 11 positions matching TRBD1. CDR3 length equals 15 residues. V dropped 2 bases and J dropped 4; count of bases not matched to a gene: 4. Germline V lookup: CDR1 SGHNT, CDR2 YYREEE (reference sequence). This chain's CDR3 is CASSFGQGAAYGYTF. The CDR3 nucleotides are TGTGCCAGCAGCTTTGGACAGGGGGCGGCCTATGGCTACACCTTC.

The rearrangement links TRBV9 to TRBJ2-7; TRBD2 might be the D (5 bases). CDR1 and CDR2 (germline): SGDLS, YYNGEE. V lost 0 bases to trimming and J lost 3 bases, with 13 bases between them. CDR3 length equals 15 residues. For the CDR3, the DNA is TGTGCCAGCAGCGTAGCTCCAGCGGCCGGCTACGAGCAGTACTTC. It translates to CASSVAPAAGYEQYF. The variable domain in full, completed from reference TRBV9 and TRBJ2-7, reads DSGVTQTPKHLITATGQRVTLRCSPRSGDLSVYWYQQSLDQGLQFLIQYYNGEERAKGNILERFSAQQFPDLHSELNLSSLELGDSALYFCASSVAPAAGYEQYFGPGTRLTVT.

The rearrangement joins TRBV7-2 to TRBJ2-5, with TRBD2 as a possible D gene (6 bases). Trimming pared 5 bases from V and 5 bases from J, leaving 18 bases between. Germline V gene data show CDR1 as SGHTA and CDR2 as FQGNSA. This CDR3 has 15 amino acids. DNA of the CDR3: TGTGCCAGCAGCGGCAAAGGGACTCTGTTTGAGACCCAGTACTTC. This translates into CASSGKGTLFETQYF.

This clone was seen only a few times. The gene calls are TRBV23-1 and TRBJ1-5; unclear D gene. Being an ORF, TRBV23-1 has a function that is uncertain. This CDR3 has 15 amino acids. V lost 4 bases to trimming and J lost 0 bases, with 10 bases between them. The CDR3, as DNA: TGCGCCAGCAGTCCCGAGGATTATAGCAATCAGCCCCAGCATTTT. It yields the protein CASSPEDYSNQPQHF.

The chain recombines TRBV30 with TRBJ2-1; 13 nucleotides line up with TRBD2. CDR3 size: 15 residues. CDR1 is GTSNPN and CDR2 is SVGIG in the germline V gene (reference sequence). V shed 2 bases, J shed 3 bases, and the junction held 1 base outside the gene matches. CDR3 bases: TGTGCCTGGAGTAGGACTAGCGGGAGCTACAATGAGCAGTTCTTC. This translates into CAWSRTSGSYNEQFF.

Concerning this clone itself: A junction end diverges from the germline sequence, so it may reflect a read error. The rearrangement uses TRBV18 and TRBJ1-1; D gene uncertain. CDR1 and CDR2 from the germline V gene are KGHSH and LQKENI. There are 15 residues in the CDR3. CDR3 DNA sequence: TGTGCCAGCCCACCCCGGACCGGGGTGAACACTGAAGCTTTCTTT. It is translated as CASPPRTGVNTEAFF.

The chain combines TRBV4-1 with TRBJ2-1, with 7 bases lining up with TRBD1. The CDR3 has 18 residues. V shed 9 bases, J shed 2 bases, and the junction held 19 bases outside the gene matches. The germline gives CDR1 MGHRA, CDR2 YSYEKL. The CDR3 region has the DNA TGCGCCAGATTTCTACCCCCTCTAGGGACAGCAACCTACAATGAGCAGTTCTTC. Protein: CARFLPPLGTATYNEQFF.

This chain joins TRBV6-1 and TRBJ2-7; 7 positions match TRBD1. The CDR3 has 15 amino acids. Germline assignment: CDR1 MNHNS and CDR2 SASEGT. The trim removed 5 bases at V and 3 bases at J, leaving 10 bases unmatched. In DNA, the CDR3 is TGTGCCAGCAGTAAGTACCGGGACAGAGTCTACGAGCAGTACTTC. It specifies CASSKYRDRVYEQYF.

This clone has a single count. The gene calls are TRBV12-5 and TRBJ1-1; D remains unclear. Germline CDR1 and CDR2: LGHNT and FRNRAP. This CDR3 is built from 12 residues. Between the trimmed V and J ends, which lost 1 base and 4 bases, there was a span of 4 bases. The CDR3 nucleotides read TGTGCTAGTGGTTTGGACAGCACTGAAGCTTTCTTT. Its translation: CASGLDSTEAFF.

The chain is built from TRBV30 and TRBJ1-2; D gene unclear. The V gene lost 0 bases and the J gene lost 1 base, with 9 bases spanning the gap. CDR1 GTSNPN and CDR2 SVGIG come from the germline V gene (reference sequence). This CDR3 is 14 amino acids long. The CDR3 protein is CAWSVLEINYGYTF. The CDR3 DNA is TGTGCCTGGAGTGTCTTGGAGATTAACTATGGCTACACCTTC.

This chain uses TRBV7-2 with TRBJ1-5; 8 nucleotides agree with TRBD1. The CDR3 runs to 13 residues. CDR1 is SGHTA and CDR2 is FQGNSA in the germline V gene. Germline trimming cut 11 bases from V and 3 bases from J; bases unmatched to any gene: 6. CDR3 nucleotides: TGTGCCGTCGGGGACAGGAACAATCAGCCCCAGCATTTT. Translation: CAVGDRNNQPQHF.

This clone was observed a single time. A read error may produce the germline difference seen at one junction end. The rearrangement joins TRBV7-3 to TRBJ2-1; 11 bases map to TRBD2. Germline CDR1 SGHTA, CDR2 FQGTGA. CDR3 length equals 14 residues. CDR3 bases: TGTGCCAGCAGCTTGACTAGCGGGAACAATAAGCAGTTCTTC. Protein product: CASSLTSGNNKQFF.

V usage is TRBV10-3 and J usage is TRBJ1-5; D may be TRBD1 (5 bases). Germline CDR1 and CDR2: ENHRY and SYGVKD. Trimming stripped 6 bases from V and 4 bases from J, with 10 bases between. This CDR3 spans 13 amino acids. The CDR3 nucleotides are TGTGCCATCAGGGGACTCCTTAATCAGCCCCAGCATTTT. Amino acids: CAIRGLLNQPQHF.

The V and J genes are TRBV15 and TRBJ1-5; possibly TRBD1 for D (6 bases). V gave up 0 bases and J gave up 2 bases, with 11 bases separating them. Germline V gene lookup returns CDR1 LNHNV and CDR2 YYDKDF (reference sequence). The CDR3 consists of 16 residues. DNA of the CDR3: TGTGCCACCAGCAGAGATTTGGGGGCAGGCAATCAGCCCCAGCATTTT. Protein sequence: CATSRDLGAGNQPQHF.

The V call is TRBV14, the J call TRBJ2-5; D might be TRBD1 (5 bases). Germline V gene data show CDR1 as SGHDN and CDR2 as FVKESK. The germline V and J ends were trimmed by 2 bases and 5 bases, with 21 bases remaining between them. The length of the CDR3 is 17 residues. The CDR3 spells CASSQILPAGSRETQYF. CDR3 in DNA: TGTGCCAGCAGCCAAATCCTACCTGCAGGGTCCCGGGAGACCCAGTACTTC.